This TCR beta chain was recovered during a study of T cells in Graves' hyperthyroidism and ophthalmopathy. Study results and limitations: Blood shared most expanded thyroid clonotypes above 0.001. Ophthalmopathy and stable hyperthyroidism were told apart by a 13 V-J model.

With respect to this clonotype: The antigen is unknown.

The study excluded patients with uncontrolled infection, other autoimmune disease, pregnancy or lactation. From RNA transcripts, TCR beta CDR3 regions were amplified. The HTBI primer set drove a first-round RT-PCR of the TCR CDR3. TCRdb processed the multiplex PCR reads anew with MiXCR; each CDR3 protein has one entry. The sample yields roughly 500,000 distinct CDR3 sequences, around 24% seen once. In germline, CDR1 is DFQATT, CDR2 SNEGSKA (reference sequence). The ends lost 3 bases at V and 7 bases at J; junction bases unmatched: 10. This CDR3 is 15 amino acids long. The sequenced sample was blood. This sequence joins TRBV20-1 and TRBJ2-2; 8 bases map to TRBD2. This receptor was obtained from a woman aged 30 to 39 with Graves' ophthalmopathy. CDR3: CSASWSSGRIGELFF. The CDR3 DNA sequence: TGCAGTGCTAGCTGGTCTAGCGGGCGGATCGGGGAGCTGTTTTTT.